Below, 13 T cell receptor beta chains from the same sample are listed, as sequenced in a study of CD8 T cells in ankylosing spondylitis. TCRdb reanalysed the 5' RACE reads using MiXCR and keeps one entry per CDR3 protein. The sample has roughly 240,000 distinct CDR3 sequences, roughly a third seen once; the top ten hold around 4.5%. Sequencing input: blood, either unsorted or a sorted T cell fraction (not recorded which). The receptor set was obtained from a male donor with ankylosing spondylitis or in good health (not recorded which).

This clonotype came up a few times. The chain recombines TRBV9 with TRBJ1-2, with D possibly matching TRBD1 (5 bases). V was trimmed by 0 bases and J by 4 bases, leaving 13 bases between them. The CDR3 extends over 15 amino acids. The germline CDR1 and CDR2 sequences are SGDLS and YYNGEE. CDR3: CASSVGDPDGYGYTF. As DNA, the CDR3 is TGTGCCAGCAGCGTAGGGGACCCCGATGGCTATGGCTACACCTTC.

The chain has TRBV20-1 and TRBJ2-5; 12 nucleotides match TRBD2. The CDR3 is 15 amino acids. V was pared by 7 bases and J by 5 bases, with 11 bases of the junction left unmatched. In germline, CDR1 is DFQATT, CDR2 SNEGSKA (reference sequence). The CDR3 reads CSVKTSGGLGETQYF. CDR3 DNA sequence: TGCAGTGTCAAGACTAGCGGGGGCCTCGGGGAGACCCAGTACTTC.

This clonotype has a handful of counts. The chain links TRBV12-3 or TRBV12-4 to TRBJ1-3, with D possibly being TRBD1 (5 bases). V dropped 5 bases and J dropped 9 bases, with 11 bases sitting between them. The CDR3 covers 12 residues. CDR3 protein: CASSPRQTTIYF. For the CDR3, the DNA is TGTGCCAGCAGTCCCAGACAGACCACCATATATTTT.

V gene TRBV9 combines with J gene TRBJ1-1; D is possibly TRBD1 (5 bases). Trimming took off 3 bases at V and 4 bases at J, with 16 bases between the two ends. The germline V gene encodes CDR1 SGDLS and CDR2 YYNGEE. This CDR3 spans 15 amino acids. In DNA form, the CDR3 reads TGTGCCAGCAGCGGAGCTAACAGGCTAATCACTGAAGCTTTCTTT. This encodes CASSGANRLITEAFF. Together with reference TRBV9 and TRBJ1-1, the CDR3 gives the full variable domain: DSGVTQTPKHLITATGQRVTLRCSPRSGDLSVYWYQQSLDQGLQFLIQYYNGEERAKGNILERFSAQQFPDLHSELNLSSLELGDSALYFCASSGANRLITEAFFGQGTRLTVV.

This clonotype was detected only a few times. The chain has TRBV7-6 and TRBJ2-7; D is perhaps TRBD2 (6 bases). V gave up 5 bases and J gave up 7 bases, with 12 bases separating them. Per the germline V gene, CDR1 is SGHVS and CDR2 is FNYEAQ. CDR3 length: 12 amino acids. The CDR3 region is CASSPVGGEQYF. The CDR3 DNA sequence: TGTGCCAGCAGCCCTGTCGGGGGTGAGCAGTACTTC.

This clonotype was seen more than once but under ten times. This chain uses TRBV5-1 with TRBJ2-4; the D gene is possibly TRBD1 (6 bases). Per the germline V gene, CDR1 is SGHRS and CDR2 is YFSETQ. CDR3 size: 13 residues. V was trimmed by 4 bases and J by 3 bases, leaving 8 bases between them. The CDR3 reads CASSPGHKNIQYF. CDR3 bases: TGCGCCAGCAGCCCGGGACACAAAAACATTCAGTACTTC.

The chain uses TRBV7-9 and TRBJ1-2; 10 nucleotides match TRBD1. The CDR3 length is 15 residues. Unmatched junction bases numbered 10, after V lost 4 bases and J lost 8 bases. The germline V gene encodes CDR1 SEHNR and CDR2 FQNEAQ (reference sequence). DNA for the CDR3: TGTGCCAGCAGCTACAGCTCGGGACAGGGGCGAGGCTACACCTTC. It codes for CASSYSSGQGRGYTF.

The gene calls are TRBV10-3 and TRBJ2-1, with 10 bases matching TRBD1. CDR1 and CDR2 (germline): ENHRY, SYGVKD. Losses at the gene ends were 8 bases for V and 8 bases for J; bases not matched to a gene: 6. The length of the CDR3 is 13 residues. For the CDR3, the DNA is TGTGCCATCGCGCGACAGGGGGCCGATGAGCAGTTCTTC. Translated, it gives CAIARQGADEQFF.

V and J are TRBV5-5 and TRBJ2-3; possible D gene TRBD2, 5 bases. The germline V and J ends were trimmed by 1 base and 0 bases, with 9 bases remaining between them. This CDR3 is 15 amino acids long. CDR1 SGHKS and CDR2 YYEKEE come from the germline V gene (reference sequence). The CDR3, as DNA: TGTGCCAGCAGCTTGCGGGGTATTAGCACAGATACGCAGTATTTT. It yields the protein CASSLRGISTDTQYF.

This clonotype was observed many times. The chain combines TRBV6-4 with TRBJ2-1; 13 bases are a match to TRBD2. The V segment lost 5 bases and the J segment 8 bases; nucleotides outside the gene matches: 9. CDR3 length: 16 residues. CDR1 is MRHNA and CDR2 is SNTAGT in the germline V gene. CDR3 bases: TGTGCCAGCAGTTCCTATACTAGCGGGGGGGCCCATGAGCAGTTCTTC. Translating it yields CASSSYTSGGAHEQFF.

This clonotype was counted only a few times. The CDR3 sequence is CSGSGGRAYEQYF. The CDR3 region has the DNA TGCAGCGGGTCAGGGGGGAGGGCCTACGAGCAGTACTTC. This chain uses TRBV29-1 with TRBJ2-7; D could derive from TRBD1 or TRBD2 (7 bases each). V lost 7 bases and J 2 bases, leaving 15 bases between the germline ends. There are 13 residues in the CDR3. CDR1 and CDR2 from the germline V gene are SQVTM and ANQGSEA.

This clonotype turned up a few times. This sequence joins TRBV6-6 and TRBJ1-2; D gene uncertain. Germline CDR1 is MNHNY and CDR2 is SVGAGI (reference sequence). The V end lost 6 bases, the J end lost 7 bases, and 15 bases lay between the germline ends. The CDR3 consists of 13 residues. CDR3 DNA sequence: TGTGCCAGCAGCCACCGGAGAGTTTTTGGCTACACCTTC. It is translated as CASSHRRVFGYTF.

There are a few counts of this clonotype. The chain has TRBV20-1 and TRBJ2-1, with D possibly being TRBD2 (5 bases). Per the germline V gene, CDR1 is DFQATT and CDR2 is SNEGSKA (reference sequence). The CDR3 totals 13 residues. With 3 bases removed from V and 5 bases from J, the gap between germline ends came to 11 bases. The CDR3 DNA sequence: TGCAGTGCTAGTGCTCGGGAAGACAATGAGCAGTTCTTC. Translation: CSASAREDNEQFF.